These T cell receptor beta chains were read from a single sample in a study of blood T cell repertoires in COVID-19. Assay used: immunoSEQ multiplex PCR; TCRdb lists only in-frame clones, some missing. The table records fewer than 350,000 clones, 70% to 90% of them present only once. The sequencing sample was made of PBMCs or T cells enriched from blood (not recorded which). These receptor sequences come from a man aged 25-45 years who had recovered from COVID-19. Both conserved end residues are part of each CDR3. The D gene is left open where the match is weak. Part of the rows lack a size; the others show once, few, many or a class for expanded clones.

v_gene	d_gene	j_gene	abundance	CDR3aa	CDR3nt
TRBV18	TRBD1	TRBJ2-3	NA	CASSYEGADTQYF	TGTGCCAGCTCATACGAGGGGGCCGATACGCAGTATTTT
TRBV3-1/TRBV3-2	TRBD1	TRBJ1-5	once	CASSPQGLSNQPQHF	TGTGCCAGCAGCCCACAGGGGTTAAGCAATCAGCCCCAGCATTTT
TRBV6-1	NA	TRBJ1-5	NA	CASSEEVYTYQPQHF	TGTGCCAGCAGTGAAGAAGTGTACACATATCAGCCCCAGCATTTT
TRBV19	NA	TRBJ1-2	NA	CASSPSGHGSGYTF	TGTGCCAGTAGTCCATCGGGACATGGATCTGGCTACACCTTC
TRBV7-8	NA	TRBJ2-2	NA	CASSSITGELFF	TGTGCCAGCAGCTCTATCACCGGGGAGCTGTTTTTT
TRBV6-5	NA	TRBJ2-7	NA	CASGRYYEQYF	TGTGCCAGCGGCAGGTACTACGAGCAGTACTTC
TRBV4-1	NA	TRBJ2-5	NA	CASSQDREETQYF	TGCGCCAGCAGCCAAGACAGGGAAGAGACCCAGTACTTC
TRBV29-1	NA	TRBJ1-2	NA	CSVRGTADYGYTF	TGCAGCGTACGCGGGACGGCTGATTATGGCTACACCTTC
TRBV21-1	NA	TRBJ2-2	NA	CASSKGQTGELFF	TGTGCCAGCAGCAAAGGACAGACCGGGGAGCTGTTTTTT
TRBV5-1	TRBD1	TRBJ2-7	once	CASSEEDRPASYEQYF	TGCGCCAGCAGCGAGGAGGACAGGCCTGCCTCCTACGAGCAGTACTTC
TRBV5-6	TRBD1	TRBJ1-4	NA	CASSLEGLLDRENEKLFF	TGTGCCAGCAGCTTGGAGGGGCTTTTGGACAGGGAGAATGAAAAACTGTTTTTT
TRBV19	NA	TRBJ1-4	NA	CASRLGQLETNEKLFF	TGTGCCAGTAGACTAGGACAGCTGGAAACTAATGAAAAACTGTTTTTT
TRBV24-1	TRBD2	TRBJ2-5	NA	CATSERLAALETQYF	TGTGCCACCAGTGAGAGACTAGCGGCCCTAGAGACCCAGTACTTC
TRBV2	NA	TRBJ2-7	NA	CASAGQTPYEQYF	TGTGCCAGCGCGGGACAGACGCCCTACGAGCAGTACTTC
TRBV5-1	NA	TRBJ2-7	NA	CASSFTEYEQYF	TGCGCCAGCAGCTTCACAGAATACGAGCAGTACTTC